This entry lists 30 T cell receptor beta chains sequenced from one sample in a study of CD8+ T cells in alopecia areata. RNA was isolated and reverse transcribed to cDNA, the sequencing template. Profiled with immunoSEQ multiplex PCR; TCRdb holds only in-frame clones, not every one. This sample has roughly 250,000 clones, with about two thirds found just once. Specimen: CD4+ T cells sorted from blood, collected at week 0. All receptors derive from a human donor with alopecia areata.

The rearrangement links TRBV9 to TRBJ2-2; D call uncertain. This CDR3 has 16 amino acids. V shed 4 bases and J shed 4 bases, with 17 bases lying between them. Germline V gene lookup returns CDR1 SGDLS and CDR2 YYNGEE. CDR3 in amino acids: CASSPYGTSGTGELFF. For the CDR3, the DNA is TGTGCCAGCAGCCCCTATGGTACCTCGGGCACCGGGGAGCTGTTTTTT.

The V and J genes are TRBV27 and TRBJ2-7; D gene ambiguous. The germline V gene has CDR1 MNHEY and CDR2 SMNVEV (reference sequence). V dropped 3 bases and J dropped 1 base, with 10 bases sitting between them. The CDR3 length is 14 residues. This CDR3 is CASSFLSGSYEQYF. In DNA form, the CDR3 reads TGTGCCAGCAGTTTCTTATCCGGGTCCTACGAGCAGTACTTC.

This chain connects TRBV27 to TRBJ1-5; D remains unclear. V lost 6 bases and J lost 6, with 15 bases in between. Germline CDR1 is MNHEY and CDR2 is SMNVEV (reference sequence). The CDR3 runs to 14 residues. CDR3 in amino acids: CASSRVKGGQPQHF. CDR3 sequence (DNA): TGTGCCAGCAGCCGTGTGAAGGGTGGTCAGCCCCAGCATTTT.

The rearrangement joins TRBV29-1 to TRBJ2-7, with TRBD1 identical over 8 bases. This CDR3 region has 15 residues. In germline, CDR1 is SQVTM, CDR2 ANQGSEA. After removal of 6 bases from V and 1 base from J, the junction contained 11 bases not matched to a gene. The CDR3 here is CSVQGTGGRSYEQYF. CDR3 nucleotides: TGCAGCGTCCAAGGGACAGGTGGCAGGTCCTACGAGCAGTACTTC.

This sequence joins TRBV4-2 and TRBJ1-2; 7 bases match TRBD1. The V segment lost 4 bases and the J segment 1 base; nucleotides outside the gene matches: 27. Germline CDR1 and CDR2: LGHNA and YNFKEQ. This CDR3 is built from 22 residues. The CDR3 DNA reads TGTGCCAGCAGCCCCGAGGGGGCCCTGGGTAGCAACACTCCCGTCGGTAACTATGGCTACACCTTC. As protein: CASSPEGALGSNTPVGNYGYTF.

This chain connects TRBV7-9 to TRBJ2-3, with D uncertain. This CDR3 has 15 amino acids. Trimming removed 5 bases at V and 4 bases at J, with 16 bases between. Germline assignment: CDR1 SEHNR and CDR2 FQNEAQ (reference sequence). This CDR3 is CASSRHRSEPDTQYF. CDR3 nucleotides: TGTGCCAGCAGCCGACATCGCTCCGAGCCAGATACGCAGTATTTT.

The J gene is TRBJ1-5, the V gene TRBV30; 7 bases line up with TRBD1. The CDR3 consists of 16 residues. J was trimmed by 2 bases and V by 5 bases; bases with no gene match: 12. Germline values: CDR1 GTSNPN, CDR2 SVGIG (reference sequence). As DNA, the CDR3 is TGTGCCTGGGGGAACCTCCAGGGGGTACGCAATCAGCCCCAGCATTTT. Translated, it gives CAWGNLQGVRNQPQHF.

The V call is TRBV11-2, the J call TRBJ2-3; TRBD2 matches 8 bases. V lost 5 bases, J lost 8 bases, and 9 bases stayed unmatched. CDR1 is SGHAT and CDR2 is FQNNGV in the germline V gene. CDR3 size: 14 residues. The CDR3 bases are TGTGCCAGCAGCCTCCCCGGAGCGGGGGCTACGCAGTATTTT. The encoded protein is CASSLPGAGATQYF. The full variable domain, completed using reference TRBV11-2 and TRBJ2-3, is EAGVAQSPRYKIIEKRQSVAFWCNPISGHATLYWYQQILGQGPKLLIQFQNNGVVDDSQLPKDRFSAERLKGVDSTLKIQPAKLEDSAVYLCASSLPGAGATQYFGPGTRLTVL.

This clone appeared once. The chain joins TRBV27 to TRBJ2-6; D remains unclear. The CDR3 is 13 residues long. V gave up 5 bases and J gave up 3 bases, with 5 bases separating them. Germline values: CDR1 MNHEY, CDR2 SMNVEV (reference sequence). The CDR3 spells CASSPGGANVLTF. In DNA, the CDR3 is TGTGCCAGCAGTCCCGGTGGGGCCAACGTCCTGACTTTC.

The V and J genes are TRBV9 and TRBJ2-7; D might be TRBD2 (6 bases). V was cut by 2 bases and J by 2 bases, with 17 bases left in between. From germline, CDR1 is SGDLS and CDR2 YYNGEE. This CDR3 is built from 16 residues. CDR3 amino acids: CASSVGSGWTTYEQYF. DNA for the CDR3: TGTGCCAGCAGCGTCGGGAGTGGGTGGACCACCTACGAGCAGTACTTC.

CDR3 loop: CASSSFARLTQYF. As DNA, the CDR3 is TGTGCCAGCAGCTCATTCGCAAGGCTTACGCAGTATTTT. This chain links TRBV5-6 with TRBJ2-3; no clear D. The CDR3 runs 13 residues. CDR1 SGHDT and CDR2 YYEEEE come from the germline V gene. Deletions cut 3 bases from V and 8 bases from J, with 13 bases between.

V is TRBV2 and J is TRBJ2-4; no firm D call. CDR1 SNHLY and CDR2 FYNNEI come from the germline V gene. CDR3 length equals 16 residues. Trimming shortened V by 4 bases and J by 2 bases, and 15 bases separated the two germline ends. The CDR3 reads CASSGLYTVTKNIQYF. In nucleotides, the CDR3 is TGTGCCAGCAGTGGATTGTACACAGTGACCAAAAACATTCAGTACTTC. Filled out from reference TRBV2 and TRBJ2-4, the complete variable domain reads EPEVTQTPSHQVTQMGQEVILRCVPISNHLYFYWYRQILGQKVEFLVSFYNNEISEKSEIFDDQFSVERPDGSNFTLKIRSTKLEDSAMYFCASSGLYTVTKNIQYFGAGTRLSVL.

The rearrangement joins TRBV15 to TRBJ2-3; no definite D call. Trimming took off 1 base at V and 2 bases at J, with 7 bases between the two ends. This CDR3 region has 14 residues. Germline lookup yields CDR1 LNHNV and CDR2 YYDKDF (reference sequence). The CDR3 loop is CATSRADPTDTQYF. CDR3 DNA sequence: TGTGCCACCAGCAGAGCGGACCCCACAGATACGCAGTATTTT.

CDR3 in DNA: TGTGCCAGCAGCCAAGGAATGGGGGCGCAAGGGGCCAACGTCCTGACTTTC. Translating it yields CASSQGMGAQGANVLTF. V and J are TRBV4-2 and TRBJ2-6; D possibly corresponds to TRBD1 (6 bases). With 1 base removed from V and 4 bases from J, the gap between germline ends came to 14 bases. The CDR3 has 17 amino acids. Germline lookup yields CDR1 LGHNA and CDR2 YNFKEQ.

This clone was seen a few times. The chain combines TRBV11-2 with TRBJ2-7; unclear D gene. The CDR3 length is 15 residues. The germline V gene has CDR1 SGHAT and CDR2 FQNNGV. V lost 4 bases, J lost 5 bases, and 18 bases lay in between. The CDR3 DNA is TGTGCCAGCAGCTCCCTCAGGAGAAGCAGCAACGAGCAGTACTTC. Translated, it gives CASSSLRRSSNEQYF.

V and J are TRBV2 and TRBJ1-5, with TRBD1 as a possible D gene (6 bases). Germline CDR1 and CDR2: SNHLY and FYNNEI. The ends were cut back, 7 bases at V and 4 bases at J, with 17 bases in the middle. CDR3 length: 15 amino acids. The CDR3 reads CASTFRGDLNQPQHF. The CDR3 region has the DNA TGTGCCAGCACCTTCAGGGGCGATCTTAATCAGCCCCAGCATTTT. Variable domain in full (rest from reference TRBV2 and TRBJ1-5): EPEVTQTPSHQVTQMGQEVILRCVPISNHLYFYWYRQILGQKVEFLVSFYNNEISEKSEIFDDQFSVERPDGSNFTLKIRSTKLEDSAMYFCASTFRGDLNQPQHFGDGTRLSIL.

The J gene is TRBJ2-1, the V gene TRBV15; no reliable D call. The CDR3 contains 16 residues. V lost 3 bases to trimming and J lost 3 bases, with 15 bases between them. The germline V gene has CDR1 LNHNV and CDR2 YYDKDF (reference sequence). The CDR3 DNA follows: TGTGCCACCAGCAGTCTCCCTGACAATGTCTACAATGAGCAGTTCTTC. It yields the protein CATSSLPDNVYNEQFF.

This chain joins TRBV29-1 and TRBJ1-1, with 7 bases that match TRBD1. Germline V lookup: CDR1 SQVTM, CDR2 ANQGSEA. CDR3 size: 14 residues. Unmatched junction bases numbered 12, after V lost 5 bases and J lost 6 bases. The CDR3 protein is CSVQTRQGRAEAFF. CDR3 nucleotide sequence: TGCAGCGTTCAAACCCGACAGGGACGGGCTGAAGCTTTCTTT.

V is TRBV29-1 and J is TRBJ2-5; D possibly uses TRBD1 or TRBD2 (5 bases each). This CDR3 has 13 residues. Deletions cut 6 bases from V and 0 bases from J, with 11 bases between. In germline, CDR1 is SQVTM, CDR2 ANQGSEA. The CDR3 sequence: CSVPGTNQETQYF. For the CDR3, the DNA is TGCAGCGTCCCCGGGACCAACCAAGAGACCCAGTACTTC.

The rearrangement links TRBV29-1 to TRBJ2-1, with 8 nucleotides matching TRBD1. Germline V lookup: CDR1 SQVTM, CDR2 ANQGSEA. The CDR3 length is 13 residues. V lost 6 bases, J lost 1 base, and 2 bases stayed unmatched. CDR3: CSVRGQSYNEQFF. Here the CDR3 DNA reads TGCAGCGTCAGGGGGCAATCCTACAATGAGCAGTTCTTC.

The CDR3 DNA follows: TGTGCCTGGAGTGGGGACTTTGTGTCTGAAGCTTTCTTT. The encoded protein is CAWSGDFVSEAFF. J is TRBJ1-1 and V is TRBV30; a weak D match, TRBD1 (5 bases). Germline V gene sequence: CDR1 GTSNPN, CDR2 SVGIG (reference sequence). CDR3 length: 13 residues. Deletions cut 1 base from V and 6 bases from J, with 12 bases between.

In its sample, this clone was seen once. The DNA for the CDR3 is TGCGCCAGCAGCCACCCCGGGACTAGCGTTGAGACCCAGTACTTC. Its translation is CASSHPGTSVETQYF. The chain combines TRBV5-1 with TRBJ2-5; 10 bases map to TRBD2. This CDR3 is 15 amino acids long. V gave up 4 bases and J gave up 5 bases; unmatched junction bases: 8. CDR1 is SGHRS and CDR2 is YFSETQ in the germline V gene.

The chain recombines TRBV6-9 with TRBJ2-7, with no clear D. Germline-derived CDR1 and CDR2 are MNHGY and SVAAGI. V lost 7 bases and J 3 bases, leaving 10 bases between the germline ends. CDR3 size: 12 residues. Here the CDR3 DNA reads TGTGCCAGCAAAGCAGGCCTCTACGAGCAGTACTTC. Translated: CASKAGLYEQYF.

As for this clone: At one end, the junction sequence differs from germline, possibly due to a read error. The chain employs TRBV29-1 and TRBJ2-1; no clear D. This CDR3 is 14 amino acids long. The V gene's germline CDR1 is SQVTM and CDR2 ANQGSEA. The CDR3 loop reads CSVQDPGTYNEQFF. In nucleotides, the CDR3 is TGCAGCGTTCAAGACCCAGGAACCTACAATGAGCAGTTCTTC.

This clone was seen only a few times. The rearrangement joins TRBV5-4 to TRBJ2-2, with TRBD2 identical over 7 bases. V gave up 6 bases and J gave up 6 bases; unmatched junction bases: 11. Germline assignment: CDR1 SGHNT and CDR2 YYREEE (reference sequence). This CDR3 contains 15 residues. DNA of the CDR3: TGTGCCAGCACCCCCCCGGGAGGAGGGGCCGGGGAGCTGTTTTTT. Amino acid sequence: CASTPPGGGAGELFF.

The sample holds one count of this clone. The gene calls are TRBV5-1 and TRBJ2-3; D unresolved. The CDR3 contains 13 residues. The ends were cut back, 4 bases at V and 5 bases at J, with 11 bases in the middle. The germline CDR1 and CDR2 sequences are SGHRS and YFSETQ. CDR3 DNA: TGCGCCAGCAGCCCGACGGTTGGAGATACGCAGTATTTT. It encodes CASSPTVGDTQYF. Based on the CDR3 plus reference TRBV5-1 and TRBJ2-3, the full variable domain is KAGVTQTPRYLIKTRGQQVTLSCSPISGHRSVSWYQQTPGQGLQFLFEYFSETQRNKGNFPGRFSGRQFSNSRSEMNVSTLELGDSALYLCASSPTVGDTQYFGPGTRLTVL.

The chain joins TRBV10-3 to TRBJ1-6; D might be TRBD1 (5 bases). V was trimmed by 6 bases and J by 6 bases, leaving 12 bases between them. CDR3 size: 14 residues. Germline V gene lookup returns CDR1 ENHRY and CDR2 SYGVKD. The DNA for the CDR3 is TGTGCCATCAGCGCGACAGCGGTTAATTCACCCCTCCACTTT. As protein: CAISATAVNSPLHF.

This chain links TRBV18 with TRBJ2-5; D is perhaps TRBD1 or TRBD2 (5 bases each). Trimming stripped 6 bases from V and 10 bases from J, with 15 bases between. CDR3 length: 12 amino acids. CDR1 and CDR2 from the germline V gene are KGHSH and LQKENI. Here the CDR3 reads CASSLQRGDQYF. Here the CDR3 DNA reads TGTGCCAGCTCTCTTCAGAGGGGTGACCAGTACTTC.

V and J are TRBV29-1 and TRBJ1-1; 8 bases agree with TRBD1. The ends lost 7 bases at V and 0 bases at J; junction bases unmatched: 4. The CDR3 runs to 13 residues. CDR1 is SQVTM and CDR2 is ANQGSEA in the germline V gene. CDR3 coding DNA: TGCAGCGCTTCGGGACAGGTGAACACTGAAGCTTTCTTT. Protein: CSASGQVNTEAFF. Complete variable domain (other parts from reference TRBV29-1 and TRBJ1-1): SAVISQKPSRDICQRGTSLTIQCQVDSQVTMMFWYRQQPGQSLTLIATANQGSEATYESGFVIDKFPISRPNLTFSTLTVSNMSPEDSSIYLCSASGQVNTEAFFGQGTRLTVV.

The V gene is TRBV30, the J gene TRBJ2-7; 9 bases agree with TRBD1. This CDR3 is built from 14 residues. Germline V gives CDR1 GTSNPN, CDR2 SVGIG (reference sequence). V lost 4 bases and J lost 2; bases outside the gene matches: 6. The CDR3 is CAWKAGQGAYEQYF. The CDR3 DNA reads TGTGCCTGGAAAGCGGGACAGGGTGCCTACGAGCAGTACTTC.